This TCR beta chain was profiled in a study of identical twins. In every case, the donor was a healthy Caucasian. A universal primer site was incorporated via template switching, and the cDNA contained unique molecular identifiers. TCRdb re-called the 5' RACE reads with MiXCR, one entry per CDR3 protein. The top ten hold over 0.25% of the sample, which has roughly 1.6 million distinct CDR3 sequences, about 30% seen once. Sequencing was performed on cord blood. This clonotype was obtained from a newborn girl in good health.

CDR3 coding DNA: TGTGCCAGCGGCACGGACAGGGTCTACGAGCAGTACTTC. This translates into CASGTDRVYEQYF. The rearrangement links TRBV6-1 to TRBJ2-7; 8 nucleotides agree with TRBD1. The CDR3 consists of 13 residues. V shed 8 bases, J shed 3 bases, and the junction held 6 bases outside the gene matches. Germline V lookup: CDR1 MNHNS, CDR2 SASEGT.